The clone carrying this TCR beta chain was counted ten times or more. No antigen is known for it. TCRdb independently ran MiXCR on the reads; one entry per CDR3 protein. The table includes 750,000 to 950,000 distinct CDR3 sequences, almost 30% detected once. These data belong to a study of T cell repertoires in cytomegalovirus infection. Overall study context: Alongside well-studied HLA-B-restricted CMV epitopes, recently identified HLA-C-restricted CMV epitopes were also used. It can be stated that public TCR beta signatures indicated CMV infection as well as a matching HLA type.

Points from the study as a whole: Cumulative frequency of public TCR beta families picked out carriers of CMV plus the relevant HLA.

V lost 1 base to trimming and J lost 5 bases, with 11 bases between them. Germline-derived CDR1 and CDR2 are SEHNR and FQNEAQ (reference sequence). This CDR3 contains 14 residues. This specimen was cultured CD8+ T cells from PBMCs, taken from culture after CMV antigen stimulation. The source is a human donor in good health (CMV status not recorded). Some clones in this sample may be carry-over from other donors' samples. The chain employs TRBV7-9 and TRBJ1-2; D uncertain. The CDR3 bases are TGTGCCAGCAGCTTAGATCCACGGAAATATGGCTACACCTTC. The encoded protein is CASSLDPRKYGYTF.